This T cell receptor beta chain was retrieved from a study of cytomegalovirus exposure and HLA in healthy donors. On the study more broadly: Unique TCR beta sequences numbering some 120 million came from about 180 million T cells in an earlier analysis. Across some 400 genotyped donors, over 70% landed in the Caucasian-associated ancestry cluster.

The PCR employed 60 Vbeta primers together with 13 Jbeta primers. Assay used: immunoSEQ multiplex PCR; TCRdb lists only in-frame clones, some missing. The table shows about 78,000 clones, with 55% to 85% occurring only once. Study-wide results and limits: Immune exposure was documented only through CMV serostatus.

Details on this clone: The target antigen is unknown.

Looked up from germline, CDR1 is GTSNPN and CDR2 is SVGIG (reference sequence). Trimming took 0 bases from V and 6 from J; bases not matched to a gene: 7. This CDR3 spans 14 amino acids. The chain employs TRBV30 and TRBJ1-2; 7 bases agree with TRBD1. The sequence came from a woman between 40 and 55 years old in good health and CMV-seropositive. The source material was PBMCs. The CDR3 sequence: CAWSVPGQMNGYTF. Here the CDR3 DNA reads TGTGCCTGGAGTGTTCCGGGACAGATGAATGGCTACACCTTC.